The 17 T cell receptor beta chains below were found in one sample sequenced in a study of shared clonotypes between healthy human individuals. Here immunoSEQ multiplex PCR was the method, and the copy in TCRdb shows in-frame clones only, minus some. In the table there are 2 million to 2.5 million clones, roughly 90% of which are singletons. The sample comprised naive CD4+ T cells from PBMCs. Sample subset: CD45RA+ positively selected. The receptors were sampled from a man younger than 30 in good health. Some clones in this sample may be carry-over from other donors' samples.

This sequence joins TRBV6-6 and TRBJ2-7; D is perhaps TRBD1 (6 bases). Germline CDR1 is MNHNY and CDR2 is SVGAGI (reference sequence). CDR3 size: 14 residues. The V end was cut by 7 bases, the J end by 0 bases, with 13 bases between. Here the CDR3 DNA reads TGTGCCAGCACCCAGGGGCACCTCTCCTACGAGCAGTACTTC. Translated, it gives CASTQGHLSYEQYF.

The rearrangement links TRBV6-5 to TRBJ2-7; 10 positions match TRBD1. The CDR3 totals 14 residues. Looked up from germline, CDR1 is MNHEY and CDR2 is SVGAGI. V shed 5 bases and J 2 bases; nucleotides not matched to a gene: 3. The CDR3 here is CASSGGTGAYEQYF. In DNA form, the CDR3 reads TGTGCCAGCAGTGGAGGGACAGGGGCCTACGAGCAGTACTTC.

The chain combines TRBV30 with TRBJ2-5; 12 bases fit TRBD2. The germline gives CDR1 GTSNPN, CDR2 SVGIG (reference sequence). This CDR3 has 16 amino acids. Trimming took 2 bases from V and 2 from J; bases not matched to a gene: 6. In nucleotides, the CDR3 is TGTGCCTGGAGTCCCTCGCTAGCGGGAGGGCAAGAGACCCAGTACTTC. This sequence encodes CAWSPSLAGGQETQYF.

The V gene is TRBV11-2, the J gene TRBJ1-1; TRBD1 agrees at 10 bases. Trimming cost V 6 bases and J 0 bases; bases outside gene matches: 4. Germline CDR1 reads SGHAT; CDR2 reads FQNNGV. This CDR3 spans 15 amino acids. The CDR3 here is CASSRQGAMNTEAFF. The CDR3 nucleotides are TGTGCCAGCAGTAGACAGGGGGCCATGAACACTGAAGCTTTCTTT.

To note about this clone: This specimen includes other DNA sequences encoding the same CDR3. The chain employs TRBV20-1 and TRBJ1-2; no firm D call. There are 11 residues in the CDR3. Trimming stripped 1 base from V and 4 bases from J, with 4 bases between. Germline CDR1 DFQATT, CDR2 SNEGSKA (reference sequence). The CDR3 sequence is CSARVPYGYTF. The CDR3 bases are TGCAGTGCTAGAGTTCCCTATGGCTACACCTTC.

This clone was seen only a few times. The CDR3 spells CASSKNYGYTF. The CDR3 bases are TGTGCCAGTAGTAAGAACTATGGCTACACCTTC. This chain joins TRBV19 and TRBJ1-2; D call uncertain. Germline-derived CDR1 and CDR2 are LNHDA and SQIVND (reference sequence). Trimming pared 4 bases from V and 2 bases from J, leaving 2 bases between. The CDR3 is 11 amino acids.

The chain links TRBV5-1 to TRBJ1-1, with 7 bases fitting TRBD1. Trimming at V came to 4 bases and at J to 3 bases, leaving 6 bases not matched to a gene. CDR3 length equals 14 residues. Germline lookup yields CDR1 SGHRS and CDR2 YFSETQ. In DNA, the CDR3 is TGCGCCAGCAGCAGAACAGGGGCCGACACTGAAGCTTTCTTT. Protein: CASSRTGADTEAFF.

Written as DNA, the CDR3 is TGCAGTGCGCCACGGGCAGAGAATCAGTACTTC. This translates into CSAPRAENQYF. The chain joins TRBV20-1 to TRBJ2-4; D not resolved. This CDR3 spans 11 amino acids. CDR1 DFQATT and CDR2 SNEGSKA come from the germline V gene (reference sequence). The V gene lost 6 bases and the J gene lost 12 bases, with 15 bases spanning the gap.

The rearrangement links TRBV18 to TRBJ2-6; D not certain. The germline CDR1 and CDR2 sequences are KGHSH and LQKENI. Trimming left V 6 bases short and J 0 bases short, with 12 bases between. The CDR3 consists of 16 residues. CDR3 nucleotide sequence: TGTGCCAGCTCGCCGGTCTCAAGCTCTGGGGCCAACGTCCTGACTTTC. Encoded protein: CASSPVSSSGANVLTF.

V gene TRBV28 combines with J gene TRBJ2-2, with TRBD1 as a possible D gene (5 bases). With 3 bases removed from V and 2 bases from J, the gap between germline ends came to 22 bases. The germline gives CDR1 MDHEN, CDR2 SYDVKM. CDR3 length: 19 amino acids. The CDR3 reads CASSLGGAKFGANTGELFF. The CDR3, as DNA: TGTGCCAGCAGTTTGGGTGGGGCCAAATTTGGGGCTAACACCGGGGAGCTGTTTTTT.

The chain is built from TRBV19 and TRBJ2-7; tentatively, D is TRBD1 or TRBD2 (5 bases each). The CDR3 spans 14 residues. Germline V gene sequence: CDR1 LNHDA, CDR2 SQIVND (reference sequence). Trimming took 11 bases from V and 0 from J, leaving 17 bases between them. The CDR3 here is CASRRDLSSYEQYF. The CDR3 DNA reads TGTGCCTCCCGCAGGGACCTTAGCTCCTACGAGCAGTACTTC.

A word on this clone: The sample holds other DNA sequences that translate to the same CDR3. The chain uses TRBV6-1 and TRBJ1-5; TRBD1 aligns across 12 bases. Germline CDR1 is MNHNS and CDR2 is SASEGT. The CDR3 loop spans 15 amino acids. Unmatched junction bases numbered 6, after V lost 5 bases and J lost 7 bases. The CDR3 is CASSPGQGAWQPQHF. The CDR3, as DNA: TGTGCCAGCAGTCCGGGACAGGGGGCTTGGCAGCCCCAGCATTTT.

About this clone: Additional DNA sequences in this sample encode the identical CDR3. The chain links TRBV27 to TRBJ1-1; D call uncertain. The CDR3 contains 13 residues. V lost 2 bases to trimming and J lost 1 base, with 5 bases between them. From germline, CDR1 is MNHEY and CDR2 SMNVEV (reference sequence). CDR3: CASSLLRNTEAFF. CDR3 nucleotides: TGTGCCAGCAGTTTACTTAGGAACACTGAAGCTTTCTTT.

This clone was counted a single time. Other DNA sequences in this specimen translate into the identical CDR3. The CDR3 DNA sequence: TGTGCCAGCAGCTTAGGGCGGCATAATGAGCAGTTCTTC. The encoded protein is CASSLGRHNEQFF. The chain uses TRBV7-9 and TRBJ2-1; no reliable D call. V lost 1 base to trimming and J lost 7 bases, with 8 bases between them. Germline V gives CDR1 SEHNR, CDR2 FQNEAQ (reference sequence). The CDR3 is made up of 13 amino acids.

V and J are TRBV5-1 and TRBJ1-1, with a weak D call TRBD1 (5 bases). The length of the CDR3 is 14 residues. Germline loops: CDR1 SGHRS, CDR2 YFSETQ. V was cut by 4 bases and J by 3 bases, with 13 bases left in between. The DNA for the CDR3 is TGCGCCAGCAGCCTCCTGGGGCGGGACACTGAAGCTTTCTTT. This gives the protein CASSLLGRDTEAFF.

About this clone: The same CDR3 also results from other DNA sequences found in this sample. V gene TRBV7-9 combines with J gene TRBJ2-1, with D hard to call. V lost 0 bases and J lost 0, with 9 bases in between. The CDR3 sequence is 16 residues long. Germline-derived CDR1 and CDR2 are SEHNR and FQNEAQ (reference sequence). The CDR3 DNA sequence: TGTGCCAGCAGCTTAGCGCTCGGAAGCTCCTACAATGAGCAGTTCTTC. Protein sequence: CASSLALGSSYNEQFF.

The gene calls are TRBV7-3 and TRBJ1-4; unclear D gene. Per the germline V gene, CDR1 is SGHTA and CDR2 is FQGTGA. The CDR3 spans 17 residues. Between the trimmed V and J ends, which lost 0 bases and 3 bases, there was a span of 14 bases. CDR3 in amino acids: CASSLTLAGGANEKLFF. DNA of the CDR3: TGTGCCAGCAGCTTAACGTTGGCGGGCGGAGCTAATGAAAAACTGTTTTTT.